The 19 T cell receptor beta chains below all came from one sample that was sequenced in a study of blood T cell repertoires in COVID-19. The table came from immunoSEQ multiplex PCR; TCRdb's copy has only in-frame clones and leaves some out. The data hold 200,000 to 300,000 clones, with around 88% observed a single time. Sequencing input: peripheral blood. Receptors were obtained from a man aged 30 to 39 with active or convalescent COVID-19.

This clone appeared a single time. V and J are TRBV3-1 (or the pseudogene TRBV3-2) and TRBJ2-3, with a weak D call TRBD2 (6 bases). The CDR3 is 15 amino acids. Between the trimmed V and J ends, which lost 5 bases and 1 base, there was a span of 13 bases. The germline CDR1 and CDR2 sequences are LGHDT and YNNKEL (reference sequence). In nucleotides, the CDR3 is TGTGCCAGCAGCATCCGGGACTCCGGCACAGATACGCAGTATTTT. This codes for CASSIRDSGTDTQYF.

The V and J genes are TRBV27 and TRBJ2-7, with 8 nucleotides matching TRBD2. The CDR3 extends over 16 amino acids. Trimming cost V 5 bases and J 2 bases; bases outside gene matches: 11. Germline CDR1 reads MNHEY; CDR2 reads SMNVEV (reference sequence). CDR3 protein: CASSTPRIAGTYEQYF. The CDR3 nucleotides are TGTGCCAGCAGTACCCCGCGGATAGCGGGGACCTACGAGCAGTACTTC.

V is TRBV9 and J is TRBJ1-3; D not resolved. CDR3 length: 15 amino acids. The ends were cut back, 0 bases at V and 4 bases at J, with 11 bases in the middle. Germline V gene lookup returns CDR1 SGDLS and CDR2 YYNGEE. The CDR3 is CASSVDDSSGNTIYF. The CDR3 nucleotides read TGTGCCAGCAGCGTAGATGACTCCTCAGGAAACACCATATATTTT.

The rearrangement uses TRBV11-2 and TRBJ1-1, with TRBD1 identical over 10 bases. The junction had 8 bases not matched to a gene; V was cut back by 5 bases and J by 5 bases. The V gene's germline CDR1 is SGHAT and CDR2 FQNNGV. The length of the CDR3 is 15 residues. The CDR3 sequence: CASSHRDRGLTEAFF. Written as DNA, the CDR3 is TGTGCCAGCAGCCACCGGGACAGGGGATTGACTGAAGCTTTCTTT.

This clone was found a few times. V is TRBV18 and J is TRBJ1-1, with 9 positions matching TRBD1. CDR3 length: 18 residues. Looked up from germline, CDR1 is KGHSH and CDR2 is LQKENI. After removal of 1 base from V and 1 base from J, the junction contained 10 bases not matched to a gene. The CDR3 sequence: CASSPLPDRGYWNTEAFF. CDR3 nucleotides: TGTGCCAGCTCACCACTTCCTGACAGGGGGTATTGGAACACTGAAGCTTTCTTT.

The V gene is TRBV6-2 or TRBV6-3, the J gene TRBJ1-2; 7 nucleotides agree with TRBD1. The CDR3 contains 13 residues. Germline V lookup: CDR1 MNHEY, CDR2 SVGEGT. J gave up 2 bases and V 5 bases, and 2 bases lay outside the gene matches. CDR3 residues: CASSGQVNYGYTF. As DNA, the CDR3 is TGTGCCAGCAGTGGACAGGTGAACTATGGCTACACCTTC.

The V call is TRBV9, the J call TRBJ2-2; D perhaps matches TRBD2 (6 bases). CDR1 SGDLS and CDR2 YYNGEE come from the germline V gene. The CDR3 has 16 amino acids. V gave up 0 bases and J gave up 4 bases, with 13 bases separating them. CDR3 coding DNA: TGTGCCAGCAGCGTAGCTCACGGGGGAAGCACCGGGGAGCTGTTTTTT. Amino acids: CASSVAHGGSTGELFF.

J is TRBJ2-1 and V is TRBV12-3 or TRBV12-4; possible D gene TRBD2, 5 bases. This CDR3 contains 11 residues. V lost 2 bases and J lost 12, with 8 bases in between. Written as DNA, the CDR3 is TGTGCCAGCAGTTTAATCCGGGGGCAGTTCTTC. Translation gives CASSLIRGQFF.

The chain uses TRBV3-1 (or the pseudogene TRBV3-2) and TRBJ1-2; D might be TRBD1 (5 bases). This CDR3 is 14 amino acids long. V lost 0 bases and J 4 bases, leaving 9 bases between the germline ends. Per the germline V gene, CDR1 is LGHDT and CDR2 is YNNKEL (reference sequence). The CDR3 coding sequence is TGTGCCAGCAGCCAAGATGGGGGGAGCTATGGCTACACCTTC. Translation: CASSQDGGSYGYTF.

Here the CDR3 reads CASSPGQTTNEKLFF. The CDR3 region has the DNA TGTGCCAGCAGCCCCGGACAGACAACTAATGAAAAACTGTTTTTT. The chain has TRBV4-2 and TRBJ1-4, with D possibly matching TRBD1 (6 bases). Per the germline V gene, CDR1 is LGHNA and CDR2 is YNFKEQ. The germline V and J ends were trimmed by 4 bases and 0 bases, with 9 bases remaining between them. The CDR3 has 15 amino acids.

The chain combines TRBV19 with TRBJ1-2; a possible D gene is TRBD1 (5 bases). The germline CDR1 and CDR2 sequences are LNHDA and SQIVND (reference sequence). The V end was cut by 0 bases, the J end by 7 bases, with 15 bases between. The CDR3 is 15 residues long. CDR3 region: CASSIDGWGVSGYTF. The CDR3 nucleotides are TGTGCCAGTAGTATAGATGGCTGGGGGGTCTCTGGCTACACCTTC.

The V gene is TRBV19, the J gene TRBJ1-1; D gene uncertain. Germline-derived CDR1 and CDR2 are LNHDA and SQIVND (reference sequence). V was pared by 10 bases and J by 5 bases, with 17 bases between. The CDR3 contains 13 residues. CDR3 sequence reads: CATAEGALTEAFF. The CDR3 region has the DNA TGTGCCACCGCTGAGGGCGCTTTAACTGAAGCTTTCTTT.

V usage is TRBV12-3 or TRBV12-4 and J usage is TRBJ2-7, with TRBD1 matching 10 bases. Trimming took 6 bases from V and 3 from J; bases not matched to a gene: 2. CDR3 size: 13 residues. Here the CDR3 reads CASRGTGVYEQYF. The CDR3 DNA follows: TGTGCCAGCAGAGGGACAGGGGTCTACGAGCAGTACTTC.

The V gene is TRBV27, the J gene TRBJ1-4, with 8 bases aligning to TRBD1. J lost 5 bases, V lost 4 bases, and 6 bases had no gene match. The CDR3 has 15 residues. Germline CDR1 and CDR2: MNHEY and SMNVEV (reference sequence). Here the CDR3 reads CASSSPRTGNEKLFF. The CDR3, as DNA: TGTGCCAGCAGTTCACCTAGGACAGGGAATGAAAAACTGTTTTTT. The variable domain in full, with the rest retrieved from reference TRBV27 and TRBJ1-4, is EAQVTQNPRYLITVTGKKLTVTCSQNMNHEYMSWYRQDPGLGLRQIYYSMNVEVTDKGDVPEGYKVSRKEKRNFPLILESPSPNQTSLYFCASSSPRTGNEKLFFGSGTQLSVL.

The gene calls are TRBV10-2 and TRBJ2-1, with 7 bases aligning to TRBD1. J was trimmed by 4 bases and V by 3 bases; bases with no gene match: 3. From germline, CDR1 is WSHSY and CDR2 SAAADI. The CDR3 has 14 amino acids. Here the CDR3 reads CASSDYRGYNEQFF. The CDR3 nucleotides read TGCGCCAGCAGTGACTACAGGGGATACAATGAGCAGTTCTTC.

This clone was detected once. The chain combines TRBV3-1 (or the pseudogene TRBV3-2) with TRBJ2-5, with 10 bases fitting TRBD2. This CDR3 region has 14 residues. The V gene end was trimmed by 3 bases and the J gene end by 5 bases; junction bases not matched to a gene: 3. CDR1 and CDR2 (germline): LGHDT, YNNKEL (reference sequence). DNA for the CDR3: TGTGCCAGCAGCCAGGCTAGCGGGGGCGAGACCCAGTACTTC. This codes for CASSQASGGETQYF.

The chain couples TRBV7-9 to TRBJ2-3, with D uncertain. The CDR3 extends over 16 amino acids. The V and J ends lost 1 base and 10 bases respectively, with 21 bases between them. CDR1 SEHNR and CDR2 FQNEAQ come from the germline V gene (reference sequence). The CDR3, as DNA: TGTGCCAGCAGCTTAGTTGTTTTGGGCGAGACCATAGCGCAGTATTTT. Protein: CASSLVVLGETIAQYF.

The V and J genes are TRBV5-6 and TRBJ2-7, with D perhaps matching TRBD1 (5 bases). V was pared by 4 bases and J by 1 base, with 15 bases between. Germline CDR1 SGHDT, CDR2 YYEEEE. The length of the CDR3 is 15 residues. The CDR3 loop reads CASSPAGGQSYEQYF. CDR3 DNA: TGTGCCAGCAGCCCCGCCGGCGGACAATCCTACGAGCAGTACTTC.

This clone was counted once. V usage is TRBV19 and J usage is TRBJ2-1, with D maybe TRBD2 (6 bases). Germline lookup yields CDR1 LNHDA and CDR2 SQIVND (reference sequence). CDR3 length: 15 amino acids. V lost 7 bases and J 0 bases, leaving 13 bases between the germline ends. In DNA form, the CDR3 reads TGTGCCAGTACCCCCCGGGAGAGCTCCTACAATGAGCAGTTCTTC. It specifies CASTPRESSYNEQFF.